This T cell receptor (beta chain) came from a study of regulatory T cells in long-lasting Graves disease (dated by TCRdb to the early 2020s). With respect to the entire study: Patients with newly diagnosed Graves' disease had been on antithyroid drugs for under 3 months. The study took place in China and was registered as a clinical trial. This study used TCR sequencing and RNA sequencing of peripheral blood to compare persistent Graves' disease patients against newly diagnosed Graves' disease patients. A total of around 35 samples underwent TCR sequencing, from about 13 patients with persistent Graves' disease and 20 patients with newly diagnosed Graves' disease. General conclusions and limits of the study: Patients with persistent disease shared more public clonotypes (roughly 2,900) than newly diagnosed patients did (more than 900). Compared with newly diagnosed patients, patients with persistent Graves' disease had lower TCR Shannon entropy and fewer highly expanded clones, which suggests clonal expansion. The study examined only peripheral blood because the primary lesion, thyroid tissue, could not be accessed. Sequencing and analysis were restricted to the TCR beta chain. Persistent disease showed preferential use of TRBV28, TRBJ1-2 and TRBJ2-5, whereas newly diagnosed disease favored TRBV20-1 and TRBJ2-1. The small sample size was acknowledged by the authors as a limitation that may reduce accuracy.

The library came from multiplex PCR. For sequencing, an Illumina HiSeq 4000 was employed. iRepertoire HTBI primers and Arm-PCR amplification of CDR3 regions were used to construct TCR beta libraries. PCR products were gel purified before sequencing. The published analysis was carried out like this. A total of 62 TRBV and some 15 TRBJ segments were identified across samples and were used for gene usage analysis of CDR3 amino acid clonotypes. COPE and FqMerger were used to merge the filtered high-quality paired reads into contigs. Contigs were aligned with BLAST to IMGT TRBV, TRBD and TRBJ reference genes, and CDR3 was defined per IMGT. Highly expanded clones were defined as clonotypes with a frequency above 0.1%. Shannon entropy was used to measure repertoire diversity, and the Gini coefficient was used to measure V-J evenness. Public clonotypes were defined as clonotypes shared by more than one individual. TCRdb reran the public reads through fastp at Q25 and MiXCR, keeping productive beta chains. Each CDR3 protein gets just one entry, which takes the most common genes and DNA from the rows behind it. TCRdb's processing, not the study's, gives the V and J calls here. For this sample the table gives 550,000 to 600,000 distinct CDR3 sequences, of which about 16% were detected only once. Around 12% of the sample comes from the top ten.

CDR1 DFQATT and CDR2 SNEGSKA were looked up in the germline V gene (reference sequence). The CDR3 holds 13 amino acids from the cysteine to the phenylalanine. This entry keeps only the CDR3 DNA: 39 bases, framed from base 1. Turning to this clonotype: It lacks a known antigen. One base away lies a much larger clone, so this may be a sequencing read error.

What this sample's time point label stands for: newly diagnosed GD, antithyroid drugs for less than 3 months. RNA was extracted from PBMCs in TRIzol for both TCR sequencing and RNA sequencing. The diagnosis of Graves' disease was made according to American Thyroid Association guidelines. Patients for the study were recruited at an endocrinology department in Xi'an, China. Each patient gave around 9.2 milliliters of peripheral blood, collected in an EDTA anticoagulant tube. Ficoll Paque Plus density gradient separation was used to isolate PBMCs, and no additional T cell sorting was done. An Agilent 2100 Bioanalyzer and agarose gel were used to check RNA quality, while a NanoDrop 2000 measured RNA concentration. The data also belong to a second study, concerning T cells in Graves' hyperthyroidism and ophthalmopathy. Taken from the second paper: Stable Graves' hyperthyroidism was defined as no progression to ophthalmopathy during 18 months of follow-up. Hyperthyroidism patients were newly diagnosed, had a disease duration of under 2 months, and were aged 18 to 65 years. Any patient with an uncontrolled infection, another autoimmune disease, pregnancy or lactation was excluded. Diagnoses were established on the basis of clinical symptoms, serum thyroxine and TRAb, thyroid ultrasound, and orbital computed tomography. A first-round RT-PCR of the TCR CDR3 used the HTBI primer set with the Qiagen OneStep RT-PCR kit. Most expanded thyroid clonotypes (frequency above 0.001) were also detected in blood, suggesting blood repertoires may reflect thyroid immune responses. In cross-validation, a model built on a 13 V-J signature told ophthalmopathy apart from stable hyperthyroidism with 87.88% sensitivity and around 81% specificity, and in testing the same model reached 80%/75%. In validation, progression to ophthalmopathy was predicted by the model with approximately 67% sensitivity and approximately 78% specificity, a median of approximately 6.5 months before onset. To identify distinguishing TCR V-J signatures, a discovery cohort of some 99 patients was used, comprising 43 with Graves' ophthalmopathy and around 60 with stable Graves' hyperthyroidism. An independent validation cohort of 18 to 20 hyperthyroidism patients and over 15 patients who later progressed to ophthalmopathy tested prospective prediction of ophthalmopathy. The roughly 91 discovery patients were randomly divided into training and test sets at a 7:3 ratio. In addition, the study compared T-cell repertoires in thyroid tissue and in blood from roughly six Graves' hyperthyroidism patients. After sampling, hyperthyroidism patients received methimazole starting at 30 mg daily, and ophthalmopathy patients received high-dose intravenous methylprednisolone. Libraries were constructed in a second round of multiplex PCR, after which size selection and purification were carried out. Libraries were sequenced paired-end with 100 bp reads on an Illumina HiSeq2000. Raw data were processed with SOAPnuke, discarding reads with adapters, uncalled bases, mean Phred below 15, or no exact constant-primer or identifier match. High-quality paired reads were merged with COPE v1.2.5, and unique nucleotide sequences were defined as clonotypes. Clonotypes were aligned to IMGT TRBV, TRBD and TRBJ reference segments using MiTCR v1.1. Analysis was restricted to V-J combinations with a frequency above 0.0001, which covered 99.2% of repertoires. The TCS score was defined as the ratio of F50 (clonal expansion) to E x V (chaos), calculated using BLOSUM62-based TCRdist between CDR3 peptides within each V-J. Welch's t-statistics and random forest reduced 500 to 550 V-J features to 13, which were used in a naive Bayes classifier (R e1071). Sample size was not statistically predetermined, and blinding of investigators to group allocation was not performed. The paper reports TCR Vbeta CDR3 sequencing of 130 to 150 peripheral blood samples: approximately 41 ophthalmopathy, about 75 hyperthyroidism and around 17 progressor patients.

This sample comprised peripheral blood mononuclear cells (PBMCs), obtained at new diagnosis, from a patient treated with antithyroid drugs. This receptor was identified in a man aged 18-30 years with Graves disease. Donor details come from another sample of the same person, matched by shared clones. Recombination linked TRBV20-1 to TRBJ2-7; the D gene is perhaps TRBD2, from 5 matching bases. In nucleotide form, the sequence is TGCAGTACTAGAGATGGAAACCGTGGTGAGCAGTACTTC. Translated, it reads CSTRDGNRGEQYF.